This note documents a single T cell receptor beta chain sequence. Its cognate antigen has yet to be identified. There are no base qualities to consult, and no much larger clone falls within one base. This sample was included in a study of blood T cell repertoires in COVID-19 (dated by TCRdb to the early 2020s). Background for the entire study: Samples from collaborators originated in the United States, Italy and Spain and spanned both the acute and convalescent phases of COVID-19. The material from the prospective study consisted of cDNA or gDNA derived from T cells, B-cell-depleted T cells, or PBMCs. Subjects who had been exposed to COVID-19, were actively infected with it, or had recovered from it provided the deeply sampled blood TCRbeta repertoires that made up the dataset. The repertoires were made available in a free public database intended to serve as a resource for research on the immune response to SARS-CoV-2. The samples were drawn from two sources: the first 160 participants of the ongoing ImmuneRACE study, and about 1,300 subjects contributed by 6 global collaborators. Sample metadata almost always included a de-identified subject ID, COVID-19 status, age in years and sex. HLA class I and class II types, where available, came from metadata supplied by the sample provider rather than from assay-based typing.

The collaborating institutions used their own protocols to collect whole blood in K2EDTA tubes. For TCRbeta analysis, collaborators shipped samples as frozen whole blood, isolated PBMCs, or DNA extracted from either of those sample types. The immunoSEQ Assay, a bias-controlled multiplex PCR, was used to amplify TCRbeta CDR3 regions from genomic DNA. On the study's bioinformatics: Within the assay, amplification of reference gene primers was used to estimate how many nucleated cells each sample contained. To quantify the absolute abundance of each unique TCRbeta CDR3 rearrangement, sequence reads were collapsed and filtered. For each sample, productive Simpson clonality was calculated as the square root of Simpson's diversity index across productive rearrangements. TCRdb took this table from immuneACCESS and kept in-frame rearrangements with V and J called. Such tables lack part of the clones; where checked against another copy, unresolved V genes explain under half of the gap, and the rest is unexplained. For V, J and clone size, that table is used; D and trimming come from the DNA. For this sample there are roughly 53,000 clones; roughly nine tenths appear just once. The ten largest clones capture around 1.6% of the sample.

V lost 5 bases and J lost 3 bases; the stretch between them is 14 bases long. The CDR1 and CDR2 encoded by the germline V gene (reference sequence) are LNHDA and SQIVND. The cysteine opens and the phenylalanine closes a CDR3 of 15 amino acids. CDR3 DNA only is kept here, 45 bases in frame from base 1. General findings and caveats noted by the study authors: Clinical and demographic metadata were provided uncurated, with the amount varying by source and participant.

The specimen was peripheral blood. The clonotype comes from a man in his 60s with acute or convalescent COVID-19. Recombination joined TRBV19 with TRBJ1-5; the D gene is perhaps TRBD1, on 6 matching bases. In nucleotides, the sequence is TGTGCCAGTAGTCGGGGGGCGGTGAACAATCAGCCCCAGCATTTT. It translates to CASSRGAVNNQPQHF.